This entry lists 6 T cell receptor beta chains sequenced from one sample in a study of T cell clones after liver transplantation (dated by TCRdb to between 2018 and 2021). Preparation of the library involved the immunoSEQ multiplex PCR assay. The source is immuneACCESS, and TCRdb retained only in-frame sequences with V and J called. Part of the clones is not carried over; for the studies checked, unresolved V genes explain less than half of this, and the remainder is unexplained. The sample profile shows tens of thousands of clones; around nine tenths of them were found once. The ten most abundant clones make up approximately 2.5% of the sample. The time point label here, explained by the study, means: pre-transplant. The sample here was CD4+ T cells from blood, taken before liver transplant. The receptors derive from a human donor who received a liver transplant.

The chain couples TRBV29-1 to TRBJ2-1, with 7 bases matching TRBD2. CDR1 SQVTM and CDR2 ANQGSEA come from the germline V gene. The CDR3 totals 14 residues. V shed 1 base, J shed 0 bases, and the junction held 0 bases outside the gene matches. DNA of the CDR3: TGCAGCGTTGAAGGCGGGAGCTCCTACAATGAGCAGTTCTTC. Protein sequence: CSVEGGSSYNEQFF.

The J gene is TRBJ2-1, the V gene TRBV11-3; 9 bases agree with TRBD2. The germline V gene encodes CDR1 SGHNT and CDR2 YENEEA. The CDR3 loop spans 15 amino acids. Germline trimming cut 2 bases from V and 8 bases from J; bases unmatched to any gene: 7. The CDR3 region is CASSLRVAGADEQFF. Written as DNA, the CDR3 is TGTGCCAGCAGCTTACGGGTAGCGGGAGCAGATGAGCAGTTCTTC.

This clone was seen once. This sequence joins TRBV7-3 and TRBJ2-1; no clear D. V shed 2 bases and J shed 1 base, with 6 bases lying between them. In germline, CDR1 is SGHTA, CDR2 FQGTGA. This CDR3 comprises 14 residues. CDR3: CASSLSPSYNEQFF. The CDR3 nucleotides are TGTGCCAGCAGCTTATCCCCATCCTACAATGAGCAGTTCTTC.

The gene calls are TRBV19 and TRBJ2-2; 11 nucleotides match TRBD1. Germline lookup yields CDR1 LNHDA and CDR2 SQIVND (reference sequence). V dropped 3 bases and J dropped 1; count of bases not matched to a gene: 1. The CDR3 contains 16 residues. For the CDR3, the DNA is TGTGCCAGTAGTATCGGGACAGGGGGGAACACCGGGGAGCTGTTTTTT. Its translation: CASSIGTGGNTGELFF. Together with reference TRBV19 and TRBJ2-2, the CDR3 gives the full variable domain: DGGITQSPKYLFRKEGQNVTLSCEQNLNHDAMYWYRQDPGQGLRLIYYSQIVNDFQKGDIAEGYSVSREKKESFPLTVTSAQKNPTAFYLCASSIGTGGNTGELFFGEGSRLTVL.

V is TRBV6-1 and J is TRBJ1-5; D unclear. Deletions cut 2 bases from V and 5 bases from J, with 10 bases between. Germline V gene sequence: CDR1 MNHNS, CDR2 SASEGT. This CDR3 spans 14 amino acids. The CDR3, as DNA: TGTGCCAGCAGTGAAAGATCGGCCGATCAGCCCCAGCATTTT. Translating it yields CASSERSADQPQHF.

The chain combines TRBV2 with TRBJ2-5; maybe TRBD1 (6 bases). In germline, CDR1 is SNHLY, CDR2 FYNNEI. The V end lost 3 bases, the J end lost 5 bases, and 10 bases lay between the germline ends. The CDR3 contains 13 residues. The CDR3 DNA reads TGTGCCAGCAGTGATACAGGGCGGGAGACCCAGTACTTC. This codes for CASSDTGRETQYF.